This is a list of T cell receptor beta chains from one sample in a study of blood T cell repertoires in COVID-19. Using immunoSEQ multiplex PCR, the repertoire was profiled, and TCRdb retains in-frame clones only, with some absent. This table has about 34,000 clones, 80% to 90% appearing once. Sequencing was done on a sample of peripheral blood. The receptors originated from a man aged 55 to 69 with active COVID-19. The CDR3 runs from the conserved cysteine through the conserved F or W. The D gene is left open where the match is weak. Clone size appears in some rows only: once, few, many, or a class for an expanded clone.

TRBV6-5	TRBJ1-6	TRBD1	-	CASKGASDSPLHF	TGTGCCAGCAAGGGGGCGTCGGATTCACCCCTCCACTTT
TRBV28	TRBJ2-2	-	-	CASSPGGWTGELFF	TGTGCCAGCAGTCCCGGGGGATGGACCGGGGAGCTGTTTTTT
TRBV19	TRBJ2-4	TRBD1	-	CASSRGQGSLSGAKNIQYF	TGTGCCAGTAGTAGGGGACAGGGATCCCTAAGTGGGGCCAAAAACATTCAGTACTTC
TRBV28	TRBJ1-6	TRBD1	-	CASSHVPGQGGRKPLHF	TGTGCCAGCAGTCACGTCCCGGGACAGGGCGGGAGAAAACCCCTCCACTTT
TRBV5-8	TRBJ2-5	TRBD2	-	CASSHLTSGAPEETQYF	TGTGCCAGCAGCCATCTGACTAGCGGGGCCCCCGAAGAGACCCAGTACTTC
TRBV24-1	TRBJ2-3	TRBD2	-	CATSDPQREGPSTQYF	TGTGCCACCAGTGACCCCCAGCGGGAGGGCCCCAGTACGCAGTATTTT
TRBV28	TRBJ2-1	TRBD2	-	CASSLGLAGDSSYNEQFF	TGTGCCAGCAGTTTAGGACTAGCGGGGGATAGCTCCTACAATGAGCAGTTCTTC
TRBV2	TRBJ2-3	-	-	CASMRDNTDTQYF	TGTGCCAGCATGAGGGACAACACAGATACGCAGTATTTT
TRBV19	TRBJ2-7	-	-	CASSLNRVSYEQYF	TGTGCCAGTAGTCTAAACAGGGTCTCCTACGAGCAGTACTTC
TRBV6-1	TRBJ2-3	TRBD2	-	CASSARTSGSITDTQYF	TGTGCCAGCAGTGCCCGGACTAGCGGGAGTATAACAGATACGCAGTATTTT
TRBV20-1	TRBJ2-7	TRBD1	-	CSASFRGTGVSEQYF	TGCAGTGCTAGTTTCCGCGGGACAGGGGTTTCCGAGCAGTACTTC
TRBV7-8	TRBJ2-2	TRBD1	once	CASSLAHRGRAGELFF	TGTGCCAGCAGCTTAGCGCACAGGGGGCGCGCCGGGGAGCTGTTTTTT
TRBV3-1/TRBV3-2	TRBJ2-1	-	-	CASSPKIGGATRGNEQFF	TGTGCCAGCAGCCCCAAGATTGGAGGGGCAACGAGGGGCAATGAGCAGTTCTTC
TRBV7-9	TRBJ1-3	-	-	CASGRDRSGNTIYF	TGTGCCAGCGGGCGGGATCGTTCTGGAAACACCATATATTTT
TRBV18	TRBJ1-3	TRBD1	-	CASSHQGGQSSGNTIYF	TGTGCCAGCTCACACCAGGGGGGACAGAGCTCTGGAAACACCATATATTTT
TRBV14	TRBJ2-1	TRBD2	-	CASSQWASGRGDEQFF	TGTGCCAGCAGCCAATGGGCTAGCGGGAGGGGCGATGAGCAGTTCTTC
TRBV27	TRBJ2-3	TRBD1	few	CASSLSTGGTDTQYF	TGTGCCAGCAGTTTATCGACAGGGGGCACAGATACGCAGTATTTT
TRBV5-1	TRBJ2-7	-	-	CASSLGPGRDEQYF	TGCGCCAGCAGCTTGGGGCCCGGCAGGGACGAGCAGTACTTC
TRBV20-1	TRBJ1-5	TRBD1	-	CSARDRAGSNQPQHF	TGCAGTGCTCGTGACAGGGCTGGAAGCAATCAGCCCCAGCATTTT
TRBV11-2	TRBJ2-1	TRBD2	-	CASSFPPSGSYNEQFF	TGTGCCAGCAGCTTCCCACCTAGCGGGAGCTACAATGAGCAGTTCTTC
TRBV27	TRBJ1-2	TRBD1	-	CASSLSPGTAHGYTF	TGTGCCAGCAGTTTATCCCCCGGGACAGCTCATGGCTACACCTTC
TRBV27	TRBJ2-5	TRBD2	-	CASSSGTSGSWATQYF	TGTGCCAGCAGTTCCGGGACTAGCGGGAGCTGGGCGACCCAGTACTTC
TRBV3-1/TRBV3-2	TRBJ2-1	TRBD2	-	CASSPGLADYNEQFF	TGTGCCAGCAGCCCCGGACTAGCGGACTACAATGAGCAGTTCTTC
TRBV29-1	TRBJ2-7	TRBD1	-	CSVRTGRSYEQYF	TGCAGCGTACGGACAGGGCGGTCCTACGAGCAGTACTTC
TRBV5-4	TRBJ2-3	-	-	CASSSTHGGTDTQYF	TGTGCCAGCAGCTCGACCCACGGGGGCACAGATACGCAGTATTTT
TRBV11-2	TRBJ2-5	-	-	CASSPFVAKETQYF	TGTGCCAGCAGCCCATTCGTGGCCAAAGAGACCCAGTACTTC
TRBV5-4	TRBJ2-7	-	-	CASSPNMAYEQYF	TGTGCCAGCAGTCCTAATATGGCCTACGAGCAGTACTTC
TRBV4-1	TRBJ1-2	-	-	CASSQDRPTSHYGYTF	TGCGCCAGCAGCCAAGATCGTCCGACATCGCATTATGGCTACACCTTC
TRBV27	TRBJ2-7	-	-	CASSLSGGRPLEQYF	TGTGCCAGCAGTTTATCGGGGGGGCGGCCTCTCGAGCAGTACTTC
TRBV27	TRBJ2-1	-	-	CASSLPAPLAGEQFF	TGTGCCAGCAGTTTACCAGCCCCGCTTGCGGGTGAGCAGTTCTTC
TRBV25-1	TRBJ2-5	-	-	CASSARGETQYF	TGTGCCAGCAGTGCCAGAGGGGAGACCCAGTACTTC
TRBV14	TRBJ1-1	-	few	CASSQYRNTEAFF	TGTGCCAGCAGCCAATATAGGAACACTGAAGCTTTCTTT
TRBV4-2	TRBJ2-7	TRBD1	-	CASSQDRGRGTYEQYF	TGTGCCAGCAGCCAGGACAGGGGGCGCGGCACCTACGAGCAGTACTTC
TRBV30	TRBJ1-5	TRBD1	-	CAWSGQGDQPQHF	TGTGCCTGGAGTGGCCAGGGGGATCAGCCCCAGCATTTT
TRBV12-5	TRBJ1-1	-	-	CASGATQGNTEAFF	TGTGCTAGTGGTGCCACACAGGGGAACACTGAAGCTTTCTTT
TRBV5-4	TRBJ2-7	-	-	CASSSPTGGSSYEQYF	TGTGCCAGCAGCTCGCCGACAGGCGGGAGCTCCTACGAGCAGTACTTC
TRBV5-1	TRBJ2-2	-	-	CASSPQGFTGELFF	TGCGCCAGCAGCCCCCAGGGTTTCACCGGGGAGCTGTTTTTT
TRBV25-1	TRBJ2-7	-	-	CASSEYGGREQYF	TGTGCCAGCAGTGAATATGGCGGGCGCGAGCAGTACTTC
TRBV18	TRBJ2-7	TRBD2	-	CASTPSLAGAYEQYF	TGTGCCAGCACCCCCTCCCTAGCGGGAGCCTACGAGCAGTACTTC
TRBV7-9	TRBJ2-5	-	-	CASSFRGQQETQYF	TGTGCCAGCAGCTTTCGAGGACAGCAAGAGACCCAGTACTTC
TRBV3-1/TRBV3-2	TRBJ2-2	-	-	CASSTLVSTGELFF	TGTGCCAGCAGTACCCTTGTGAGCACCGGGGAGCTGTTTTTT
TRBV23-1	TRBJ1-6	-	-	CASSQWDIVVPLHF	TGCGCCAGCAGTCAATGGGACATCGTCGTTCCCCTCCACTTT
TRBV7-9	TRBJ1-2	-	-	CASSSGQGRLDGYTF	TGTGCCAGCAGCTCCGGTCAGGGCCGCCTGGATGGCTACACCTTC
TRBV9	TRBJ2-1	TRBD2	-	CASSPRPGTSGNYNEQFF	TGTGCCAGCAGCCCTCGTCCCGGGACTAGCGGGAACTACAATGAGCAGTTCTTC
TRBV27	TRBJ2-7	-	-	CASMAGSYEQYF	TGTGCCAGCATGGCAGGCTCCTACGAGCAGTACTTC
TRBV7-9	TRBJ2-3	TRBD1	-	CASSLGQGADTQYF	TGTGCCAGCAGCTTGGGACAGGGGGCAGATACGCAGTATTTT
TRBV11-2	TRBJ2-1	TRBD2	-	CASSPSIAGPKGVEQFF	TGTGCCAGCAGCCCCTCCATAGCGGGACCTAAGGGGGTTGAGCAGTTCTTC
TRBV27	TRBJ2-7	-	-	CASSVGAGASFYEQYF	TGTGCCAGCAGCGTAGGAGCAGGGGCCTCTTTCTACGAGCAGTACTTC